This T cell receptor beta chain originates from a study of technical replicates of blood from several donors. Data came from immunoSEQ multiplex PCR; TCRdb stores just in-frame clones and leaves some out. The data contain around 65,000 clones, about 90% of them singletons. V dropped 8 bases and J dropped 3; count of bases not matched to a gene: 7. The CDR3 sequence is 15 residues long. The germline gives CDR1 SEHNR, CDR2 FQNEAQ (reference sequence). This receptor was identified in a human donor in good health. Some clones in this sample may be carry-over from other donors' samples. V is TRBV7-9 and J is TRBJ2-3; 11 positions match TRBD2. Sample: PBMCs. The CDR3 loop reads CASRTSGSRTDTQYF. Written as DNA, the CDR3 is TGTGCCAGCCGAACTAGCGGGAGTAGGACAGATACGCAGTATTTT.